Below are 24 T cell receptor beta chains sequenced from a single sample in a study of shared T cell receptors in the human thymus. Method: immunoSEQ multiplex PCR; TCRdb's copy keeps in-frame clones and lacks some. The sample contains 700,000 or so clones, approximately 85% of which appear only once. The same sample was also used in a study of human thymus T cells.

The sample comprised thymocytes. These receptors were obtained from a girl in the first two years of life with a congenital heart defect.

For the CDR3, the DNA is TGCGCCAGCAGTCAAGGATCCCGGCCGGGACAGGGGACCTATGGCTACACCTTC. It codes for CASSQGSRPGQGTYGYTF. The chain couples TRBV23-1 to TRBJ1-2, with 10 bases aligning to TRBD1. TRBV23-1 is marked as an open reading frame, function uncertain. Losses at the gene ends were 2 bases for V and 4 bases for J; bases not matched to a gene: 13. The CDR3 is 18 residues long.

V is TRBV6-6 and J is TRBJ2-7; 7 bases match TRBD1. Germline V gene lookup returns CDR1 MNHNY and CDR2 SVGAGI (reference sequence). The CDR3 sequence is 16 residues long. The J segment lost 1 base and the V segment lost 2 bases, leaving 8 bases of the junction unmatched. CDR3 DNA: TGTGCCAGCAGTTACACTGGACAGGTAATGTCCTACGAGCAGTACTTC. Translating gives CASSYTGQVMSYEQYF.

This chain connects TRBV2 to TRBJ1-2, with D hard to call. The CDR3 consists of 14 residues. V lost 3 bases and J 8 bases, leaving 16 bases between the germline ends. Germline V gene lookup returns CDR1 SNHLY and CDR2 FYNNEI. The CDR3 region has the DNA TGTGCCAGCAGTGATTTCAGTCTTGAGGAAGGCTACACCTTC. Encoded protein: CASSDFSLEEGYTF.

This rearrangement joins TRBV27 to TRBJ1-4; 7 bases line up with TRBD1. The junction had 11 bases not matched to a gene; V was cut back by 5 bases and J by 8 bases. In germline, CDR1 is MNHEY, CDR2 SMNVEV (reference sequence). The CDR3 sequence is 15 residues long. The CDR3 nucleotides are TGTGCCAGCAGTAGCCGGACAGGCCTGGGAGAAAAACTGTTTTTT. Translating it yields CASSSRTGLGEKLFF.

The chain has TRBV5-1 and TRBJ2-5; 9 bases are a match to TRBD2. The V gene end was trimmed by 7 bases and the J gene end by 9 bases; junction bases not matched to a gene: 16. The germline gives CDR1 SGHRS, CDR2 YFSETQ. The CDR3 contains 15 residues. DNA for the CDR3: TGCGCCAGCGTCCCGGGACTAGCCCGAAGGGGGGCCCAGTACTTC. It specifies CASVPGLARRGAQYF.

The chain joins TRBV30 to TRBJ1-2, with 9 positions matching TRBD1. This CDR3 is 15 amino acids long. Germline lookup yields CDR1 GTSNPN and CDR2 SVGIG (reference sequence). Trimming took 2 bases from V and 3 from J; bases not matched to a gene: 7. The CDR3 region has the DNA TGTGCCTGGAGTCCCGGGACAGGGAGGCACTATGGCTACACCTTC. This gives the protein CAWSPGTGRHYGYTF.

On this clone: Within the sample, other DNA sequences also encode this same CDR3. The rearrangement joins TRBV4-1 to TRBJ2-1; TRBD2 aligns across 9 bases. Germline CDR1 reads MGHRA; CDR2 reads YSYEKL. The CDR3 sequence is 18 residues long. The trim removed 3 bases at V and 4 bases at J, leaving 13 bases unmatched. CDR3 coding DNA: TGCGCCAGCAGCCACCTACTAGCGGGCGCGAAGCCTTACAATGAGCAGTTCTTC. Protein: CASSHLLAGAKPYNEQFF.

In nucleotides, the CDR3 is TGTGCCTGGAGTAGTTTCGCCGGAAAGGGGGTCGACACCATATATTTT. Encoded protein: CAWSSFAGKGVDTIYF. The chain uses TRBV30 and TRBJ1-3, with D possibly matching TRBD1 (6 bases). Germline V CDR1 and CDR2: GTSNPN, SVGIG (reference sequence). The CDR3 sequence is 16 residues long. Trimming left V 2 bases short and J 8 bases short, with 22 bases between.

The chain combines TRBV6-1 with TRBJ2-1; the match to TRBD2 covers 9 bases. The CDR3 contains 15 residues. Trimming took 5 bases from V and 0 from J; bases not matched to a gene: 2. Germline V CDR1 and CDR2: MNHNS, SASEGT. CDR3 residues: CASSKRGASYNEQFF. In nucleotides, the CDR3 is TGTGCCAGCAGTAAGCGGGGGGCCTCCTACAATGAGCAGTTCTTC.

V gene TRBV9 combines with J gene TRBJ1-3, with 7 bases fitting TRBD1. Germline V gives CDR1 SGDLS, CDR2 YYNGEE. V shed 7 bases and J 11 bases; nucleotides not matched to a gene: 12. CDR3 length: 13 residues. CDR3 coding DNA: TGTGCCAGCCGACCGGGACAGAACTTCCCCATATATTTT. Translating it yields CASRPGQNFPIYF.

This sequence joins TRBV19 and TRBJ1-2, with D maybe TRBD1 (5 bases). The CDR3 totals 13 residues. Deletions cut 5 bases from V and 6 bases from J, with 13 bases between. The germline V gene encodes CDR1 LNHDA and CDR2 SQIVND (reference sequence). The CDR3 sequence: CASSPAREDGYTF. The CDR3 coding sequence is TGTGCCAGTAGTCCAGCCAGGGAGGATGGCTACACCTTC.

This chain joins TRBV12-5 and TRBJ1-1; D uncertain. Germline V CDR1 and CDR2: LGHNT, FRNRAP. The CDR3 sequence is 16 residues long. V lost 3 bases and J 1 base, leaving 15 bases between the germline ends. The DNA for the CDR3 is TGTGCTAGTGGTTTTCACGAGGGAGGAGGGAACACTGAAGCTTTCTTT. Translated: CASGFHEGGGNTEAFF.

This clone was counted a single time. The chain is built from TRBV14 and TRBJ2-7; TRBD1 matches 7 bases. With V trimmed by 5 bases and J by 3 bases, 7 bases remained unmatched. Germline values: CDR1 SGHDN, CDR2 FVKESK. This CDR3 has 14 amino acids. The CDR3 loop reads CASSYGQGVYEQYF. DNA for the CDR3: TGTGCCAGCAGCTACGGGCAGGGGGTCTACGAGCAGTACTTC.

In this sample, this clone turned up once. The chain carries TRBV6-5 and TRBJ2-2; D is possibly TRBD2 (7 bases). Germline V CDR1 and CDR2: MNHEY, SVGAGI. V lost 7 bases and J 6 bases, leaving 15 bases between the germline ends. The CDR3 totals 14 residues. The CDR3 spells CASNRGGRAGELFF. CDR3 DNA sequence: TGTGCCAGCAATAGGGGGGGCCGGGCCGGGGAGCTGTTTTTT.

V and J are TRBV11-1 and TRBJ2-5; 14 nucleotides agree with TRBD2. Looked up from germline, CDR1 is SGHAT and CDR2 is FQDESV (reference sequence). V lost 5 bases, J lost 3 bases, and 11 bases stayed unmatched. There are 18 residues in the CDR3. The CDR3 DNA reads as TGTGCCAGCAGCCCGAAGACTAGCGGGGGGGCCCTGGAAGAGACCCAGTACTTC. This translates into CASSPKTSGGALEETQYF.

This rearrangement joins TRBV6-1 to TRBJ1-2; 9 nucleotides line up with TRBD1. This CDR3 contains 14 residues. With 6 bases clipped from V and 6 bases from J, the junction kept 8 bases outside the gene matches. Germline CDR1 reads MNHNS; CDR2 reads SASEGT. CDR3 coding DNA: TGTGCCAGCAGATTACAGGGGGCCCTTGATGGCTACACCTTC. It specifies CASRLQGALDGYTF.

There are a few counts of this clone. The genes are TRBV2 and TRBJ1-1; weak D call: TRBD1 (5 bases). The CDR3 length is 14 residues. The germline gives CDR1 SNHLY, CDR2 FYNNEI. Trimming cost V 4 bases and J 3 bases, with 12 bases left between them. The CDR3 DNA is TGTGCCAGCAGTGCGGGGGACCAGGACACTGAAGCTTTCTTT. Protein product: CASSAGDQDTEAFF.

The V call is TRBV29-1, the J call TRBJ1-2, with TRBD1 identical over 10 bases. V shed 7 bases, J shed 6 bases, and the junction held 5 bases outside the gene matches. The CDR3 covers 12 residues. The germline V gene has CDR1 SQVTM and CDR2 ANQGSEA. CDR3 DNA: TGCAGCGCTCGGGACAGGGGCCATGGCTACACCTTC. It specifies CSARDRGHGYTF.

V and J are TRBV18 and TRBJ2-1, with 7 bases matching TRBD2. J was trimmed by 8 bases and V by 2 bases; bases with no gene match: 15. The CDR3 totals 17 residues. The germline V gene has CDR1 KGHSH and CDR2 LQKENI. The CDR3 DNA reads TGTGCCAGCTCACCAAGAACAGGACCCCGGGGGGTACATGAGCAGTTCTTC. Amino acid sequence: CASSPRTGPRGVHEQFF.

The chain combines TRBV9 with TRBJ2-7; 7 nucleotides line up with TRBD1. Germline V gives CDR1 SGDLS, CDR2 YYNGEE. This CDR3 has 17 amino acids. Trimming took 4 bases from V and 0 from J; bases not matched to a gene: 13. The CDR3 DNA reads as TGTGCCAGCAGCAAAACCCACTCATCAGGGGGCTCCTACGAGCAGTACTTC. This sequence encodes CASSKTHSSGGSYEQYF. The full variable domain, its missing parts supplied by reference TRBV9 and TRBJ2-7, is DSGVTQTPKHLITATGQRVTLRCSPRSGDLSVYWYQQSLDQGLQFLIQYYNGEERAKGNILERFSAQQFPDLHSELNLSSLELGDSALYFCASSKTHSSGGSYEQYFGPGTRLTVT.

This chain links TRBV7-6 with TRBJ1-4, with a tentative D call TRBD1 (5 bases). Trimming left V 0 bases short and J 8 bases short, with 16 bases between. The V gene's germline CDR1 is SGHVS and CDR2 FNYEAQ. The CDR3 contains 16 residues. The chain's CDR3 is CASSLAAGQKREKLFF. The CDR3 DNA follows: TGTGCCAGCAGCTTAGCGGCGGGGCAAAAACGGGAAAAACTGTTTTTT.

This clone was seen once. This chain links TRBV27 with TRBJ1-5; D ambiguous. V was clipped by 2 bases and J by 4 bases, with 6 bases between them. The germline V gene has CDR1 MNHEY and CDR2 SMNVEV (reference sequence). The CDR3 length is 13 residues. The CDR3 protein is CASSLHGNQPQHF. DNA for the CDR3: TGTGCCAGCAGTTTACACGGGAATCAGCCCCAGCATTTT.

The chain is built from TRBV28 and TRBJ2-5, with 8 bases identical to TRBD2. V dropped 11 bases and J dropped 1; count of bases not matched to a gene: 15. The CDR3 loop spans 16 amino acids. Germline CDR1 MDHEN, CDR2 SYDVKM. CDR3 bases: TGTGCCGCCCAGGCTAGCGGGCTTCGATCCCAAGAGACCCAGTACTTC. Translation: CAAQASGLRSQETQYF.

V usage is TRBV6-5 and J usage is TRBJ2-5; 8 positions match TRBD2. The V gene end was trimmed by 7 bases and the J gene end by 2 bases; junction bases not matched to a gene: 6. Germline values: CDR1 MNHEY, CDR2 SVGAGI. The CDR3 is 14 residues long. For the CDR3, the DNA is TGTGCCAGCATGGGACGGGGGGGTCAAGAGACCCAGTACTTC. Translation: CASMGRGGQETQYF.